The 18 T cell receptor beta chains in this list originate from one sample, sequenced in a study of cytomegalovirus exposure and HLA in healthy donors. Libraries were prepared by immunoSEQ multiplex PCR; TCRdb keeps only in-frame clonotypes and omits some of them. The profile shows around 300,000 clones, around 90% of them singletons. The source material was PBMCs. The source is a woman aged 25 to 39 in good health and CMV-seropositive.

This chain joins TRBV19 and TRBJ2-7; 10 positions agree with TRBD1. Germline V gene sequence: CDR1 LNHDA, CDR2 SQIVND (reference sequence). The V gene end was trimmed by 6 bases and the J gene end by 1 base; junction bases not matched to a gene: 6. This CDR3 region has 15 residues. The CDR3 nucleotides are TGTGCCAGTAGCCTACGACAGGGGGCATCCTACGAGCAGTACTTC. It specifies CASSLRQGASYEQYF.

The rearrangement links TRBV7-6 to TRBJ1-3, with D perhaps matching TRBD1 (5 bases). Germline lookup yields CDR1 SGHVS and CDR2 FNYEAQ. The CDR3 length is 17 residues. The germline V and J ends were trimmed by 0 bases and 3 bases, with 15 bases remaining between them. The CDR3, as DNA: TGTGCCAGCAGCTTAGCGGGGCAGGGAGTTCTTGGAAACACCATATATTTT. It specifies CASSLAGQGVLGNTIYF.

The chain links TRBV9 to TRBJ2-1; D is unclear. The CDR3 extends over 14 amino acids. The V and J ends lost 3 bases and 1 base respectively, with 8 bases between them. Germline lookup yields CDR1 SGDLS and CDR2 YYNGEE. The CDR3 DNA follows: TGTGCCAGCAGCGCCGTATATTCCTACAATGAGCAGTTCTTC. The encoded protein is CASSAVYSYNEQFF.

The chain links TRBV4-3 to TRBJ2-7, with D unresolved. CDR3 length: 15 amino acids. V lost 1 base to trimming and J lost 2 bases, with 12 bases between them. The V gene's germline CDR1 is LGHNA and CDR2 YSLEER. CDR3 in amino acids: CASSQAAPAAYEQYF. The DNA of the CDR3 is TGCGCCAGCAGCCAAGCGGCACCCGCAGCCTACGAGCAGTACTTC.

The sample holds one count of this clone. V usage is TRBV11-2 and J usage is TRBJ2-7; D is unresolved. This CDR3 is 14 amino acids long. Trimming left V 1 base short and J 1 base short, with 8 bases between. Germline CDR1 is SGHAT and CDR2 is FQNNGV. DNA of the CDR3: TGTGCCAGCAGCTTAGCTTGGTTTTCCTACGAGCAGTACTTC. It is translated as CASSLAWFSYEQYF.

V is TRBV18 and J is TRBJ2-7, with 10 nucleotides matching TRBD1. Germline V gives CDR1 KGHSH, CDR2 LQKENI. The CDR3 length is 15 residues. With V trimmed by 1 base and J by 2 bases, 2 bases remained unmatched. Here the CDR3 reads CASSPRTGGAYEQYF. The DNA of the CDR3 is TGTGCCAGCTCACCACGGACAGGGGGTGCCTACGAGCAGTACTTC.

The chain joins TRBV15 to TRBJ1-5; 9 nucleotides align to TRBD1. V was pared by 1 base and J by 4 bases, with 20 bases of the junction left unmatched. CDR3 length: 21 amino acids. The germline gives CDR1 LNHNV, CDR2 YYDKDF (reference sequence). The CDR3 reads CATSRARKWDRAWERNQPQHF. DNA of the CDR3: TGTGCCACCAGCAGAGCAAGAAAATGGGACAGGGCCTGGGAACGGAATCAGCCCCAGCATTTT.

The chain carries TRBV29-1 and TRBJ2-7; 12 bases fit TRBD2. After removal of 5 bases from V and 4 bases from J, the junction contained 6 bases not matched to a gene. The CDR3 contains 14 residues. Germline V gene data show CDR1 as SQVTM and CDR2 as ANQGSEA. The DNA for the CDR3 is TGCAGCGTTTCACGACTAGCGGGAGCTTACGAGCAGTACTTC. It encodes CSVSRLAGAYEQYF.

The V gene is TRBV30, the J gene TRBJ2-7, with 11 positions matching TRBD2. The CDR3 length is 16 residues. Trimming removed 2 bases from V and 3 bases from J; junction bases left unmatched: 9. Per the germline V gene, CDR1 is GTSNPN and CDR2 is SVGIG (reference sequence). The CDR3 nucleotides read TGTGCCTGGAGTTCACCTCGGACTAGCGGGTACTACGAGCAGTACTTC. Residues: CAWSSPRTSGYYEQYF.

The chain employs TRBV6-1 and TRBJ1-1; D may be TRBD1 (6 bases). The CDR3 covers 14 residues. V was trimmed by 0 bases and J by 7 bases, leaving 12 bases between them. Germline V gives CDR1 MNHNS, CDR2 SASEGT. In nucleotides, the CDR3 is TGTGCCAGCAGTGAAGCGGGGCAGGGGCGTGAAGCTTTCTTT. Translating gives CASSEAGQGREAFF.

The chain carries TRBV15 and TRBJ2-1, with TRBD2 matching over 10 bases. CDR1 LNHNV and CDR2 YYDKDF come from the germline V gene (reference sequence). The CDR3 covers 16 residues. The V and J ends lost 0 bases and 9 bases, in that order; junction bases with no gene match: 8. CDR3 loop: CATSRDRPAGGLEQFF. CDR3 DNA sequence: TGTGCCACCAGCAGAGATCGGCCAGCGGGGGGGCTTGAGCAGTTCTTC.

The CDR3 region is CASSLAGAVDYGYTF. DNA of the CDR3: TGTGCCAGCAGCTTAGCAGGGGCAGTCGACTATGGCTACACCTTC. This chain connects TRBV7-9 to TRBJ1-2; D might be TRBD1 (5 bases). CDR3 length: 15 residues. Deletions cut 0 bases from V and 3 bases from J, with 11 bases between. Germline CDR1 and CDR2: SEHNR and FQNEAQ (reference sequence).

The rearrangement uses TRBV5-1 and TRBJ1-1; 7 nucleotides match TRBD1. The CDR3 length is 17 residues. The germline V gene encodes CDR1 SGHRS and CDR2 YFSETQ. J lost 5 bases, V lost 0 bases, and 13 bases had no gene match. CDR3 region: CASSLVSSGGGGTEAFF. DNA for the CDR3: TGCGCCAGCAGCTTGGTTTCGTCAGGGGGAGGTGGGACTGAAGCTTTCTTT.

The CDR3 loop reads CASSLRPLTGELFF. Here the CDR3 DNA reads TGCGCCAGCAGCTTAAGGCCGCTCACCGGGGAGCTGTTTTTT. V gene TRBV5-1 combines with J gene TRBJ2-2; D unclear. The CDR3 has 14 amino acids. Germline V gives CDR1 SGHRS, CDR2 YFSETQ. V was cut by 2 bases and J by 4 bases, with 9 bases left in between. The full variable domain, rest sourced from reference TRBV5-1 and TRBJ2-2, is KAGVTQTPRYLIKTRGQQVTLSCSPISGHRSVSWYQQTPGQGLQFLFEYFSETQRNKGNFPGRFSGRQFSNSRSEMNVSTLELGDSALYLCASSLRPLTGELFFGEGSRLTVL.

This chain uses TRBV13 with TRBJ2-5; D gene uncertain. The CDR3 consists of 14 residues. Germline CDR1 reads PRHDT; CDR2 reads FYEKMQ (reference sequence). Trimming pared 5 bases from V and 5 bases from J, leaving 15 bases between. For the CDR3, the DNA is TGTGCCAGCAGCACCCGAAATTTCAGGGAGACCCAGTACTTC. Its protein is CASSTRNFRETQYF.

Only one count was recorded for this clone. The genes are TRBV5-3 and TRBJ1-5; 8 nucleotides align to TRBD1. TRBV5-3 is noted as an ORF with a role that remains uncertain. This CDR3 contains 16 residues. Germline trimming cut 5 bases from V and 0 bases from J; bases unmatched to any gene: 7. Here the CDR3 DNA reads TGTGCCAGAAGACAGACAGGGGTTGATAGCAATCAGCCCCAGCATTTT. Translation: CARRQTGVDSNQPQHF.

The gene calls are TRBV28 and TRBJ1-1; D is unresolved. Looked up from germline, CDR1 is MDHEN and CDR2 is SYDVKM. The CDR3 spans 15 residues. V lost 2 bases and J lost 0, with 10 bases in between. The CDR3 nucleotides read TGTGCCAGCAGTTTAGGTCGGCGGGTGAACACTGAAGCTTTCTTT. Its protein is CASSLGRRVNTEAFF.

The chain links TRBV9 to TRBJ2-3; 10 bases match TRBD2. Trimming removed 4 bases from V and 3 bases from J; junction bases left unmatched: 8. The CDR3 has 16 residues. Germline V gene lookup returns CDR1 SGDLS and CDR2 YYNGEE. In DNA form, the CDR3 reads TGTGCCAGCAGCACACCCGGGACTAGCGCTACAGATACGCAGTATTTT. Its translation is CASSTPGTSATDTQYF.